The 30 T cell receptor beta chains presented below share a single source sample, sequenced in a study of blood T cell repertoires in COVID-19. TCRdb's table, derived via immunoSEQ multiplex PCR, lists solely in-frame clones and lacks some. Seen here are about 160,000 clones, 70% to 90% observed once, and the top ten hold 6.9%. The sample was peripheral blood. The receptor source for this set is a man older than 75 with COVID-19, enrolled during active disease.

CDR3 protein: CASSPGAKSGNTIYF. The DNA of the CDR3 is TGTGCCAGCAGCCCAGGGGCAAAATCTGGAAACACCATATATTTT. J is TRBJ1-3 and V is TRBV7-2; a possible D gene is TRBD1 (6 bases). The CDR3 totals 15 residues. The ends were cut back, 5 bases at V and 1 base at J, with 12 bases in the middle. Germline V gene sequence: CDR1 SGHTA, CDR2 FQGNSA.

The rearrangement uses TRBV4-1 and TRBJ1-1; the match to TRBD1 covers 7 bases. This CDR3 spans 15 amino acids. With 2 bases clipped from V and 0 bases from J, the junction kept 3 bases outside the gene matches. The germline V gene encodes CDR1 MGHRA and CDR2 YSYEKL. CDR3 loop: CASSQTGTVNTEAFF. CDR3 sequence (DNA): TGCGCCAGCAGCCAAACCGGGACAGTGAACACTGAAGCTTTCTTT.

The chain combines TRBV6-5 with TRBJ1-6; maybe TRBD1 (6 bases). There are 14 residues in the CDR3. CDR1 and CDR2 (germline): MNHEY, SVGAGI. V was cut by 6 bases and J by 8 bases, with 14 bases left in between. CDR3 protein: CASRLQGGDSPLHF. For the CDR3, the DNA is TGTGCCAGCAGGCTACAGGGCGGTGATTCACCCCTCCACTTT.

The genes are TRBV5-1 and TRBJ2-3; 11 bases match TRBD2. Germline trimming cut 2 bases from V and 6 bases from J; bases unmatched to any gene: 5. CDR3 length equals 15 residues. The germline V gene has CDR1 SGHRS and CDR2 YFSETQ. CDR3 residues: CASSFTSGGFDTQYF. The CDR3 DNA reads as TGCGCCAGCAGCTTCACTAGCGGGGGTTTCGATACGCAGTATTTT.

The chain combines TRBV6-1 with TRBJ2-5; 7 bases match TRBD1. The CDR3 covers 17 residues. The germline V gene has CDR1 MNHNS and CDR2 SASEGT. J gave up 1 base and V 2 bases, and 10 bases lay outside the gene matches. CDR3 bases: TGTGCCAGCAGTGAAACTAAGGGGACAGCGTCCCAAGAGACCCAGTACTTC. It is translated as CASSETKGTASQETQYF.

This clone was observed a single time. CDR3 sequence (DNA): TGCGCCAGCACCGACGACAGGGGGGAACAGCCCCAGCATTTT. The encoded protein is CASTDDRGEQPQHF. This chain connects TRBV10-2 to TRBJ1-5; 9 positions match TRBD1. The J segment lost 7 bases and the V segment lost 7 bases, leaving 8 bases of the junction unmatched. The length of the CDR3 is 14 residues. Germline CDR1 and CDR2: WSHSY and SAAADI.

The rearrangement links TRBV7-9 to TRBJ2-3, with 7 bases matching TRBD2. J was trimmed by 4 bases and V by 5 bases; bases with no gene match: 0. The CDR3 extends over 12 amino acids. Germline CDR1 reads SEHNR; CDR2 reads FQNEAQ (reference sequence). The CDR3 region is CASSGGADTQYF. The DNA of the CDR3 is TGTGCCAGCAGCGGGGGGGCAGATACGCAGTATTTT.

This chain uses TRBV9 with TRBJ2-1, with 9 bases aligning to TRBD1. V lost 0 bases, J lost 7 bases, and 14 bases stayed unmatched. The CDR3 covers 18 residues. Germline CDR1 reads SGDLS; CDR2 reads YYNGEE. As DNA, the CDR3 is TGTGCCAGCAGCGTAGCTTCTAGGGGTGGAGGACAGGGGAATGAGCAGTTCTTC. As protein: CASSVASRGGGQGNEQFF.

The gene calls are TRBV5-6 and TRBJ1-1; no definite D call. Trimming pared 4 bases from V and 11 bases from J, leaving 15 bases between. This CDR3 region has 12 residues. CDR1 is SGHDT, CDR2 YYEEEE, per germline. The CDR3 sequence: CASSQDYLGAFF. As DNA, the CDR3 is TGTGCCAGCAGCCAGGACTATCTCGGCGCTTTCTTT.

The J gene is TRBJ2-7, the V gene TRBV18; 12 nucleotides agree with TRBD2. CDR1 is KGHSH and CDR2 is LQKENI in the germline V gene. V lost 3 bases to trimming and J lost 0 bases; unmatched junction nucleotides: 3. CDR3 length: 16 residues. The CDR3 DNA follows: TGTGCCAGCTCACCCAGACTAGCGGGGGACTCCTACGAGCAGTACTTC. Translating it yields CASSPRLAGDSYEQYF.

The chain carries TRBV5-4 and TRBJ1-2; 9 positions agree with TRBD1. The CDR3 covers 15 residues. The V gene end was trimmed by 4 bases and the J gene end by 2 bases; junction bases not matched to a gene: 6. Germline V CDR1 and CDR2: SGHNT, YYREEE (reference sequence). CDR3: CASSPWTGDNYGYTF. CDR3 DNA: TGTGCCAGCAGCCCTTGGACAGGGGACAACTATGGCTACACCTTC.

This chain uses TRBV6-4 with TRBJ2-3; 8 bases are shared with TRBD2. The CDR3 spans 15 residues. CDR1 is MRHNA and CDR2 is SNTAGT in the germline V gene. J was trimmed by 5 bases and V by 3 bases; bases with no gene match: 7. The CDR3 coding sequence is TGTGCCAGCAGTGATCTCGGGGGGGCCGGAGATACGCAGTATTTT. It encodes CASSDLGGAGDTQYF.

This chain links TRBV14 with TRBJ2-2; D uncertain. The CDR3 consists of 13 residues. From germline, CDR1 is SGHDN and CDR2 FVKESK. Trimming cost V 4 bases and J 3 bases, with 6 bases left between them. This CDR3 is CASSPQYTGELFF. DNA for the CDR3: TGTGCCAGCAGCCCGCAGTACACCGGGGAGCTGTTTTTT.

The table lists this clone with a few counts. The rearrangement joins TRBV25-1 to TRBJ1-1, with 8 bases lining up with TRBD1. Trimming took 6 bases from V and 10 from J; bases not matched to a gene: 10. CDR1 MGHDK and CDR2 SYGVNS come from the germline V gene. The CDR3 totals 13 residues. Written as DNA, the CDR3 is TGTGCCAGCAGCGGACTCAGGGGGCGCGGAGCTTTCTTT. Translation: CASSGLRGRGAFF. Using reference TRBV25-1 and TRBJ1-1 for the parts outside the CDR3, the full variable domain is EADIYQTPRYLVIGTGKKITLECSQTMGHDKMYWYQQDPGMELHLIHYSYGVNSTEKGDLSSESTVSRIRTEHFPLTLESARPSHTSQYLCASSGLRGRGAFFGQGTRLTVV.

This clone was observed a handful of times. The CDR3 loop reads CASSYSGPPGGYTF. As DNA, the CDR3 is TGTGCCAGCAGTTACTCGGGTCCCCCCGGGGGCTACACCTTC. The rearrangement joins TRBV6-5 to TRBJ1-2; D is unclear. CDR3 length: 14 amino acids. Germline V gives CDR1 MNHEY, CDR2 SVGAGI. V shed 0 bases and J shed 8 bases, with 13 bases lying between them.

This chain links TRBV18 with TRBJ2-5, with D possibly matching TRBD1 (5 bases). This CDR3 is built from 16 residues. Germline loops: CDR1 KGHSH, CDR2 LQKENI. Between the trimmed V and J ends, which lost 2 bases and 2 bases, there was a span of 15 bases. Here the CDR3 DNA reads TGTGCCAGCTCACCATTGATTGGGGCCGGACAAGAGACCCAGTACTTC. It specifies CASSPLIGAGQETQYF. Based on the CDR3 plus reference TRBV18 and TRBJ2-5, the full variable domain is NAGVMQNPRHLVRRRGQEARLRCSPMKGHSHVYWYRQLPEEGLKFMVYLQKENIIDESGMPKERFSAEFPKEGPSILRIQQVVRGDSAAYFCASSPLIGAGQETQYFGPGTRLLVL.

In nucleotides, the CDR3 is TGCGCCAGCAGAGGGACTCCTCGAGACTATGGCTACACCTTC. Translation: CASRGTPRDYGYTF. The chain couples TRBV5-1 to TRBJ1-2; tentatively, D is TRBD1 (5 bases). Germline V gene sequence: CDR1 SGHRS, CDR2 YFSETQ. Trimming took off 5 bases at V and 3 bases at J, with 14 bases between the two ends. The CDR3 contains 14 residues.

The chain is built from TRBV9 and TRBJ2-7; TRBD1 agrees at 9 bases. There are 16 residues in the CDR3. V lost 1 base to trimming and J lost 4 bases; unmatched junction nucleotides: 9. Germline values: CDR1 SGDLS, CDR2 YYNGEE. The CDR3 spells CASSVSPTGGAYEQYF. CDR3 in DNA: TGTGCCAGCAGCGTAAGCCCGACAGGGGGGGCTTACGAGCAGTACTTC.

CDR3: CASSLGTGYEQYF. The CDR3 coding sequence is TGTGCCAGCAGCTTAGGAACAGGGTACGAGCAGTACTTC. V is TRBV11-3 and J is TRBJ2-7; possible D gene TRBD1, 6 bases. V gave up 1 base and J gave up 4 bases, with 8 bases separating them. Germline-derived CDR1 and CDR2 are SGHNT and YENEEA. CDR3 length equals 13 residues.

The sample holds a few counts of this clone. The genes are TRBV7-2 and TRBJ1-1; D is perhaps TRBD1 (6 bases). The CDR3 is made up of 13 amino acids. In germline, CDR1 is SGHTA, CDR2 FQGNSA. Trimming removed 2 bases at V and 7 bases at J, with 11 bases between. The CDR3 DNA reads TGTGCCAGCAGCTTAAGCCAGGGGTTTGAAGCTTTCTTT. It codes for CASSLSQGFEAFF.

J is TRBJ1-1 and V is TRBV5-1, with D possibly being TRBD1 (5 bases). CDR3 length equals 15 residues. V was pared by 3 bases and J by 2 bases, with 14 bases between. Germline V gene sequence: CDR1 SGHRS, CDR2 YFSETQ. As DNA, the CDR3 is TGCGCCAGCAGCTCTACAAGGGGACTTAACACTGAAGCTTTCTTT. Translation: CASSSTRGLNTEAFF. Full variable domain (remainder filled in from reference TRBV5-1 and TRBJ1-1): KAGVTQTPRYLIKTRGQQVTLSCSPISGHRSVSWYQQTPGQGLQFLFEYFSETQRNKGNFPGRFSGRQFSNSRSEMNVSTLELGDSALYLCASSSTRGLNTEAFFGQGTRLTVV.

This clone was recorded a few times. The CDR3 DNA reads as TGTGCCAGCAGCCCCGGCGCGACAGGAGGAGAGACCCAGTACTTC. Protein: CASSPGATGGETQYF. This chain uses TRBV7-9 with TRBJ2-5; possibly TRBD1 for D (6 bases). V gave up 5 bases and J gave up 4 bases, with 17 bases separating them. From germline, CDR1 is SEHNR and CDR2 FQNEAQ (reference sequence). The CDR3 runs 15 residues.

The rearrangement joins TRBV27 to TRBJ2-3, with 7 bases lining up with TRBD1. Germline lookup yields CDR1 MNHEY and CDR2 SMNVEV (reference sequence). V lost 4 bases to trimming and J lost 1 base; unmatched junction nucleotides: 2. This CDR3 has 14 amino acids. The CDR3 here is CASSYGQGTDTQYF. The CDR3 bases are TGTGCCAGCAGTTACGGACAGGGCACAGATACGCAGTATTTT.

This chain links TRBV11-3 with TRBJ1-1; D call uncertain. The CDR3 is made up of 14 amino acids. V was shortened by 5 bases and J by 1 base, with 11 bases between the two germline ends. Germline V gene sequence: CDR1 SGHNT, CDR2 YENEEA. DNA for the CDR3: TGTGCCAGCAGCGACGGAACAGCGAACACTGAAGCTTTCTTT. This codes for CASSDGTANTEAFF.

The V gene is TRBV7-8, the J gene TRBJ1-5; D is undetermined. CDR3 length: 13 residues. CDR1 and CDR2 (germline): SGHVS, FQNEAQ. V was trimmed by 8 bases and J by 5 bases, leaving 13 bases between them. For the CDR3, the DNA is TGTGCCAGCTCCCCTACGGGGTATCAGCCCCAGCATTTT. As protein: CASSPTGYQPQHF.

This clone has only a few counts. This chain links TRBV19 with TRBJ1-4; maybe TRBD1 (5 bases). CDR1 is LNHDA, CDR2 SQIVND, per germline (reference sequence). The CDR3 consists of 15 residues. Trimming took 0 bases from V and 3 from J, leaving 8 bases between them. The CDR3 DNA is TGTGCCAGTAGTATAGAGGGGGGATCTAATGAAAAACTGTTTTTT. Encoded protein: CASSIEGGSNEKLFF.

The V gene is TRBV12-2, the J gene TRBJ2-3; the D call TRBD2 from the table was never checked on the DNA. TRBV12-2 is a pseudogene locus. This CDR3 is built from 15 residues. The CDR3 protein is CASRWGLAGADTQYF. In nucleotides, the CDR3 is TGTGCAAGTCGCTGGGGACTAGCGGGGGCGGATACGCAGTATTTT.

This clone was seen once. The rearrangement links TRBV12-3 or TRBV12-4 to TRBJ1-5, with D hard to call. The ends were cut back, 3 bases at V and 9 bases at J, with 12 bases in the middle. The length of the CDR3 is 13 residues. CDR3 nucleotide sequence: TGTGCCAGCAGTTTGGCGGTAATAGGGCCCCAGCATTTT. This encodes CASSLAVIGPQHF.

The chain uses TRBV4-2 and TRBJ2-3; the match to TRBD1 covers 10 bases. Germline V gene data show CDR1 as LGHNA and CDR2 as YNFKEQ. This CDR3 contains 18 residues. V lost 4 bases to trimming and J lost 1 base; unmatched junction nucleotides: 11. CDR3 region: CASSRKLTGGEGTDTQYF. The DNA for the CDR3 is TGTGCCAGCAGCCGTAAATTGACAGGGGGCGAGGGCACAGATACGCAGTATTTT.

This chain uses TRBV6-2 or TRBV6-3 with TRBJ1-1; unclear D gene. The germline gives CDR1 MNHEY, CDR2 SVGEGT. The CDR3 consists of 15 residues. Between the trimmed V and J ends, which lost 6 bases and 0 bases, there was a span of 14 bases. This CDR3 reads CASSPLRLMNTEAFF. CDR3 coding DNA: TGTGCCAGCAGCCCTCTGCGCTTAATGAACACTGAAGCTTTCTTT.